This passage covers 27 T cell receptor beta chains from one sample sequenced in a study of cytomegalovirus exposure and HLA in healthy donors. The method was immunoSEQ multiplex PCR; TCRdb's version includes in-frame clones alone and lacks a portion of them. Of under 250,000 clones in the sample, around four fifths were seen once. Material: PBMCs. The receptors stem from a woman younger than 35 in good health and CMV-seronegative.

The chain recombines TRBV30 with TRBJ2-1; D is undetermined. Trimming removed 3 bases from V and 0 bases from J, with 9 bases in between. CDR1 and CDR2 (germline): GTSNPN, SVGIG (reference sequence). The CDR3 is 14 amino acids. The DNA of the CDR3 is TGTGCCTGGAGGGGCAAAAGCTCCTACAATGAGCAGTTCTTC. It specifies CAWRGKSSYNEQFF.

The chain links TRBV7-9 to TRBJ2-7, with 10 positions matching TRBD1. J gave up 2 bases and V 8 bases, and 3 bases lay outside the gene matches. The CDR3 contains 13 residues. CDR1 is SEHNR, CDR2 FQNEAQ, per germline (reference sequence). The chain's CDR3 is CASGGTGAYEQYF. In nucleotides, the CDR3 is TGTGCCAGCGGCGGGACAGGGGCCTACGAGCAGTACTTC.

This clone was found once. The chain recombines TRBV11-2 with TRBJ2-7, with D maybe TRBD2 (5 bases). Germline loops: CDR1 SGHAT, CDR2 FQNNGV. This CDR3 has 15 residues. Between the trimmed V and J ends, which lost 6 bases and 3 bases, there was a span of 18 bases. The CDR3 nucleotides read TGTGCCAGCAGAACGGGGTGGCAGGCGAACTACGAGCAGTACTTC. Its translation is CASRTGWQANYEQYF.

The J gene is TRBJ2-1, the V gene TRBV5-1; no definite D call. The CDR3 is 11 amino acids. Germline loops: CDR1 SGHRS, CDR2 YFSETQ. Trimming took off 3 bases at V and 10 bases at J, with 8 bases between the two ends. The CDR3 is CASSSTREQFF. Written as DNA, the CDR3 is TGCGCCAGCAGCTCCACAAGGGAGCAGTTCTTC.

The chain links TRBV5-1 to TRBJ1-4, with 10 positions matching TRBD1. The V and J ends lost 5 bases and 6 bases, in that order; junction bases with no gene match: 4. CDR3 length: 14 residues. Germline V gene sequence: CDR1 SGHRS, CDR2 YFSETQ. CDR3 nucleotides: TGCGCCAGCAGTACCGGGACAGGGGATGAAAAACTGTTTTTT. This translates into CASSTGTGDEKLFF.

There are a few counts of this clone. The chain combines TRBV5-4 with TRBJ2-7; D is unresolved. This CDR3 is built from 14 residues. Between the trimmed V and J ends, which lost 4 bases and 0 bases, there was a span of 11 bases. Germline CDR1 and CDR2: SGHNT and YYREEE (reference sequence). In nucleotides, the CDR3 is TGTGCCAGCAGCCAGGACGTTAGCTCCTACGAGCAGTACTTC. Translating gives CASSQDVSSYEQYF.

The chain has TRBV11-2 and TRBJ2-7; 9 bases agree with TRBD2. The CDR3 has 14 amino acids. Germline loops: CDR1 SGHAT, CDR2 FQNNGV. J gave up 3 bases and V 6 bases, and 6 bases lay outside the gene matches. CDR3 in DNA: TGTGCCAGCAGGCCTATTAGCGGGAGCTACGAGCAGTACTTC. Translation: CASRPISGSYEQYF. Drawing the rest from reference TRBV11-2 and TRBJ2-7, the complete variable domain is EAGVAQSPRYKIIEKRQSVAFWCNPISGHATLYWYQQILGQGPKLLIQFQNNGVVDDSQLPKDRFSAERLKGVDSTLKIQPAKLEDSAVYLCASRPISGSYEQYFGPGTRLTVT.

The chain employs TRBV27 and TRBJ2-5; 12 positions match TRBD2. V lost 5 bases to trimming and J lost 5 bases; unmatched junction nucleotides: 9. The germline V gene has CDR1 MNHEY and CDR2 SMNVEV (reference sequence). The CDR3 is 16 residues long. The CDR3 here is CASSLRPGLAGETQYF. Written as DNA, the CDR3 is TGTGCCAGCAGTCTCCGCCCAGGACTAGCGGGGGAGACCCAGTACTTC.

This chain joins TRBV30 and TRBJ1-2; perhaps TRBD1 as D (5 bases). The germline gives CDR1 GTSNPN, CDR2 SVGIG (reference sequence). This CDR3 has 14 amino acids. Trimming took 8 bases from V and 3 from J, leaving 19 bases between them. Here the CDR3 reads CARKGPDSHYGYTF. CDR3 nucleotides: TGTGCCCGTAAGGGTCCCGACAGCCACTATGGCTACACCTTC.

This chain joins TRBV2 and TRBJ2-2; no reliable D call. Per the germline V gene, CDR1 is SNHLY and CDR2 is FYNNEI. Trimming shortened V by 3 bases and J by 4 bases, and 6 bases separated the two germline ends. The CDR3 loop spans 13 amino acids. The CDR3 DNA reads as TGTGCCAGCAGTGACCTGGGCACCGGGGAGCTGTTTTTT. Translated, it gives CASSDLGTGELFF.

In its sample, this clone was seen once. This chain uses TRBV19 with TRBJ1-6; weak D call: TRBD1 (6 bases). Trimming pared 4 bases from V and 1 base from J, leaving 8 bases between. There are 15 residues in the CDR3. The V gene's germline CDR1 is LNHDA and CDR2 SQIVND (reference sequence). The DNA of the CDR3 is TGTGCCAGTAGTAACAGGGATTCCTATAATTCACCCCTCCACTTT. Its translation is CASSNRDSYNSPLHF.

This clone was counted only a few times. The V gene is TRBV19, the J gene TRBJ1-2; possibly TRBD1 for D (5 bases). CDR1 and CDR2 from the germline V gene are LNHDA and SQIVND (reference sequence). V was clipped by 6 bases and J by 0 bases, with 17 bases between them. The length of the CDR3 is 16 residues. The CDR3 loop is CASRDIHGRANYGYTF. The CDR3 DNA follows: TGTGCCAGTAGGGATATACACGGCAGGGCTAACTATGGCTACACCTTC.

V is TRBV6-5 and J is TRBJ2-7; 10 nucleotides line up with TRBD1. This CDR3 has 14 amino acids. J lost 6 bases, V lost 2 bases, and 4 bases had no gene match. Germline-derived CDR1 and CDR2 are MNHEY and SVGAGI. Here the CDR3 DNA reads TGTGCCAGCAGTTACGGGACAGGGGACCGCGAGCAGTACTTC. Its protein is CASSYGTGDREQYF.

The chain couples TRBV27 to TRBJ1-4, with 10 bases matching TRBD1. From germline, CDR1 is MNHEY and CDR2 SMNVEV (reference sequence). This CDR3 contains 15 residues. V shed 4 bases and J 11 bases; nucleotides not matched to a gene: 10. The CDR3 DNA sequence: TGTGCCAGCAGTTCCCGAGGACAGGGGGAACGGAAACTGTTTTTT. Translation gives CASSSRGQGERKLFF.

V is TRBV7-8 and J is TRBJ2-5; D gene uncertain. The DNA end is a closer match to TRBJ2-7, so the J assignment may be wrong. CDR3 length equals 15 residues. Germline V gives CDR1 SGHVS, CDR2 FQNEAQ. CDR3 sequence reads: CASSLEYGRSYEQYF. The CDR3 DNA reads as TGTGCCAGCAGCTTAGAGTATGGCAGGTCCTACGAGCAGTACTTC.

This rearrangement joins TRBV6-6 to TRBJ1-2, with a tentative D call TRBD1 (6 bases). Trimming stripped 6 bases from V and 4 bases from J, with 15 bases between. Germline V gene sequence: CDR1 MNHNY, CDR2 SVGAGI (reference sequence). This CDR3 has 14 amino acids. The CDR3 DNA is TGTGCCAGCAGACCTCAGGGGCAAGGCTATGGCTACACCTTC. This codes for CASRPQGQGYGYTF.

This clone turned up a few times. The CDR3 DNA is TGTGCCAGCAGTGTGGCCCTAGGCAGCACAGATACGCAGTATTTT. Its protein is CASSVALGSTDTQYF. The genes are TRBV25-1 and TRBJ2-3; D uncertain. Trimming shortened V by 4 bases and J by 0 bases, and 11 bases separated the two germline ends. Germline V gene lookup returns CDR1 MGHDK and CDR2 SYGVNS. This CDR3 has 15 amino acids.

The chain has TRBV19 and TRBJ1-3, with D maybe TRBD1 (5 bases). Germline V gene sequence: CDR1 LNHDA, CDR2 SQIVND (reference sequence). V was trimmed by 4 bases and J by 3 bases, leaving 13 bases between them. The length of the CDR3 is 15 residues. The CDR3 sequence is CASSKKQGLGNTIYF. In DNA, the CDR3 is TGTGCCAGTAGTAAGAAGCAGGGTCTTGGAAACACCATATATTTT. Supplemented by reference TRBV19 and TRBJ1-3, the full variable domain reads DGGITQSPKYLFRKEGQNVTLSCEQNLNHDAMYWYRQDPGQGLRLIYYSQIVNDFQKGDIAEGYSVSREKKESFPLTVTSAQKNPTAFYLCASSKKQGLGNTIYFGEGSWLTVV.

The V gene is TRBV6-1, the J gene TRBJ2-7; 8 bases match TRBD1. Germline V gene lookup returns CDR1 MNHNS and CDR2 SASEGT. With 2 bases clipped from V and 3 bases from J, the junction kept 15 bases outside the gene matches. The CDR3 extends over 18 amino acids. CDR3 sequence: CASSEFPQGARLLYEQYF. The CDR3 DNA reads TGTGCCAGCAGTGAATTCCCGCAGGGGGCGCGTCTCCTCTACGAGCAGTACTTC.

The rearrangement uses TRBV6-5 and TRBJ2-5, with no clear D. Germline values: CDR1 MNHEY, CDR2 SVGAGI. The CDR3 sequence is 12 residues long. Between the trimmed V and J ends, which lost 6 bases and 4 bases, there was a span of 9 bases. The CDR3 protein is CASSPTAETQYF. CDR3 sequence (DNA): TGTGCCAGCAGCCCTACGGCAGAGACCCAGTACTTC.

The J gene is TRBJ1-4, the V gene TRBV2; D is possibly TRBD1 (6 bases). This CDR3 has 14 residues. V lost 5 bases, J lost 6 bases, and 13 bases lay in between. Germline V gives CDR1 SNHLY, CDR2 FYNNEI. The CDR3 is CASSFYRVDEKLFF. CDR3 nucleotide sequence: TGTGCCAGCAGTTTTTACAGGGTAGATGAAAAACTGTTTTTT.

The chain couples TRBV6-5 to TRBJ2-7; the match to TRBD1 covers 10 bases. Germline loops: CDR1 MNHEY, CDR2 SVGAGI. The CDR3 sequence is 14 residues long. V shed 0 bases, J shed 4 bases, and the junction held 0 bases outside the gene matches. This CDR3 is CASSYSGQGYEQYF. The CDR3 DNA follows: TGTGCCAGCAGTTACTCGGGACAGGGGTACGAGCAGTACTTC.

The chain couples TRBV4-2 to TRBJ2-7; 7 nucleotides agree with TRBD2. Germline CDR1 reads LGHNA; CDR2 reads YNFKEQ. The CDR3 extends over 15 amino acids. The V gene end was trimmed by 4 bases and the J gene end by 4 bases; junction bases not matched to a gene: 10. The DNA of the CDR3 is TGTGCCAGCAGCCCAGGCGGCGGGGGTGCGTACGAGCAGTACTTC. Its translation: CASSPGGGGAYEQYF.

The chain links TRBV6-1 to TRBJ1-2, with a possible D match to TRBD1 (6 bases). Trimming left V 6 bases short and J 3 bases short, with 14 bases between. From germline, CDR1 is MNHNS and CDR2 SASEGT. This CDR3 has 14 amino acids. This chain's CDR3 is CASRHRVGDYGYTF. In nucleotides, the CDR3 is TGTGCCAGCAGGCACAGGGTGGGGGACTATGGCTACACCTTC.

The V call is TRBV12-5, the J call TRBJ1-2; tentative D call: TRBD1 (5 bases). The CDR3 length is 15 residues. V lost 2 bases, J lost 4 bases, and 14 bases lay in between. Germline V gene sequence: CDR1 LGHNT, CDR2 FRNRAP. CDR3 in DNA: TGTGCTAGTGGTTTGCCCCGGGGCGGTCTCTATGGCTACACCTTC. Amino acid sequence: CASGLPRGGLYGYTF. Variable domain in full (rest from reference TRBV12-5 and TRBJ1-2): DARVTQTPRHKVTEMGQEVTMRCQPILGHNTVFWYRQTMMQGLELLAYFRNRAPLDDSGMPKDRFSAEMPDATLATLKIQPSEPRDSAVYFCASGLPRGGLYGYTFGSGTRLTVV.

This clone showed up just a few times. The chain employs TRBV28 and TRBJ1-2, with 7 bases fitting TRBD1. Germline V gene data show CDR1 as MDHEN and CDR2 as SYDVKM. CDR3 length: 15 amino acids. V was pared by 6 bases and J by 4 bases, with 11 bases of the junction left unmatched. The CDR3 nucleotides are TGTGCCAGCAGCCTCCGGGACAGCCCTACCTATGGCTACACCTTC. Amino acid sequence: CASSLRDSPTYGYTF.

The chain carries TRBV27 and TRBJ2-5; D is possibly TRBD2 (6 bases). The CDR3 contains 11 residues. V shed 9 bases and J shed 5 bases, with 10 bases lying between them. The germline gives CDR1 MNHEY, CDR2 SMNVEV (reference sequence). CDR3 loop: CASGRSETQYF. CDR3 nucleotides: TGTGCCAGTGGGAGGAGTGAGACCCAGTACTTC.